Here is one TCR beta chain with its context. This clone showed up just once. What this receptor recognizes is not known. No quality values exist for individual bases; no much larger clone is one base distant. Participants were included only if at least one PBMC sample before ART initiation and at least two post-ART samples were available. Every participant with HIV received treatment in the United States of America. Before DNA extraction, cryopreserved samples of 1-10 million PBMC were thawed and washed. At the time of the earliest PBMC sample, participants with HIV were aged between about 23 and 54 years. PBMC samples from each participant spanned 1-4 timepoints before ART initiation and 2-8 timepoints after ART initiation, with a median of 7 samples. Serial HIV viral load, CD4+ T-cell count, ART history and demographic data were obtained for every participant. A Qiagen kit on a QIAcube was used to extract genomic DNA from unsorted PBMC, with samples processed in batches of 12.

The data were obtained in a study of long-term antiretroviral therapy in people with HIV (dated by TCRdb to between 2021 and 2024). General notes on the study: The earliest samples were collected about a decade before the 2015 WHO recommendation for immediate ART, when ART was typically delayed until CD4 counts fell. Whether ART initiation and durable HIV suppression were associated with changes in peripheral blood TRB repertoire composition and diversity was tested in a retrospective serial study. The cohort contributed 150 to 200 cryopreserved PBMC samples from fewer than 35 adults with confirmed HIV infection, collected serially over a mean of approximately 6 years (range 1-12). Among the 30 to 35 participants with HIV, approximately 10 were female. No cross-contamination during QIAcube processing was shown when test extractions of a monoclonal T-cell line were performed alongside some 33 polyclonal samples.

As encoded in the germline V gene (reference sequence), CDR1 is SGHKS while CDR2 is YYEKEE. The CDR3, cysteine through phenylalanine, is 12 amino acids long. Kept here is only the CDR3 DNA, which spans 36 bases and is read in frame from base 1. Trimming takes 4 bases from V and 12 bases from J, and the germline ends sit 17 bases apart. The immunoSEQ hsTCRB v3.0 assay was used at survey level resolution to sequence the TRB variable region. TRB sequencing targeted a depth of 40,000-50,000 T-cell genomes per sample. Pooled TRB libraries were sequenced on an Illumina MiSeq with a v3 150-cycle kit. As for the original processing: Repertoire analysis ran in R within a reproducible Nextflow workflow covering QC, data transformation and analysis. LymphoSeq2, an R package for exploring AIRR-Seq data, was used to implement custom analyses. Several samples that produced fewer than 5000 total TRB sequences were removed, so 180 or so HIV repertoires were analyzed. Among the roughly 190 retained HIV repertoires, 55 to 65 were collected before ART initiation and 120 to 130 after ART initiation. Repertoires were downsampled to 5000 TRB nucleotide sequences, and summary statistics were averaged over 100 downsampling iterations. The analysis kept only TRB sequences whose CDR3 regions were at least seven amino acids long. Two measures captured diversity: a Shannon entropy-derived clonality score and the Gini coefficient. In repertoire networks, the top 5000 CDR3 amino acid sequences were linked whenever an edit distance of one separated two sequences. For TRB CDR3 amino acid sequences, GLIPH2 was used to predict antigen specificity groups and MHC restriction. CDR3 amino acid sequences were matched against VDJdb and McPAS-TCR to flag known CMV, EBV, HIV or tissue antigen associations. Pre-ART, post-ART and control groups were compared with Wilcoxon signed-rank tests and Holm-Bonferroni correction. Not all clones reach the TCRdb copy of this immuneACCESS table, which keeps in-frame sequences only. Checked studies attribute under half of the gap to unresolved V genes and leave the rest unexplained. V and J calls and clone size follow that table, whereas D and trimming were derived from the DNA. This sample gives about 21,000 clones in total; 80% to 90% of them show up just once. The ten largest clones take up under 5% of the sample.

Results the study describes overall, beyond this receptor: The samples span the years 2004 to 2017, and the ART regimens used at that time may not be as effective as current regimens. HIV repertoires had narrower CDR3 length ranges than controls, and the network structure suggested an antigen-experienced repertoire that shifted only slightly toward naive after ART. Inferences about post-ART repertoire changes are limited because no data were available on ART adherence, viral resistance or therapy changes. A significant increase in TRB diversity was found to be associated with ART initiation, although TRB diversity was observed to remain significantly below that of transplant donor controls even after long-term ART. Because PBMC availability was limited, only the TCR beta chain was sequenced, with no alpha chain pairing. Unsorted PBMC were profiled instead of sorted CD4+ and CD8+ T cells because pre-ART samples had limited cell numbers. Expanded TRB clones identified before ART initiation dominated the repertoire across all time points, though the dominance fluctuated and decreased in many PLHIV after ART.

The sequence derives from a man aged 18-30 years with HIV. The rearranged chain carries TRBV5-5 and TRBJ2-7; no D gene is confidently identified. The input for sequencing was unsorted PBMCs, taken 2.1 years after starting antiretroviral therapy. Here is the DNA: TGTGCCAGCAGCCCGGACGGGCCCTTCGGGTACTTC. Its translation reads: CASSPDGPFGYF.